Detailed here is one T cell receptor beta chain. The trim removed 5 bases at V and 0 bases at J, leaving 4 bases unmatched. The germline CDR1 and CDR2 sequences are SEHNR and FQNEAQ (reference sequence). This CDR3 has 15 residues. PCR primers comprised 60 Vbeta and 13 Jbeta primers. Profiled with immunoSEQ multiplex PCR; TCRdb holds only in-frame clones, not every one. The data hold about 140,000 clones, with 65% to 85% observed a single time. The entry originates in a study of cytomegalovirus exposure and HLA in healthy donors. The chain has TRBV7-9 and TRBJ1-5; 7 bases fit TRBD1. Sequenced: PBMCs. This TCR was sampled from a man younger than 30 in good health and CMV-seronegative. The CDR3 DNA reads as TGTGCCAGCAGCACGGGGACAGATAGCAATCAGCCCCAGCATTTT. Protein: CASSTGTDSNQPQHF.